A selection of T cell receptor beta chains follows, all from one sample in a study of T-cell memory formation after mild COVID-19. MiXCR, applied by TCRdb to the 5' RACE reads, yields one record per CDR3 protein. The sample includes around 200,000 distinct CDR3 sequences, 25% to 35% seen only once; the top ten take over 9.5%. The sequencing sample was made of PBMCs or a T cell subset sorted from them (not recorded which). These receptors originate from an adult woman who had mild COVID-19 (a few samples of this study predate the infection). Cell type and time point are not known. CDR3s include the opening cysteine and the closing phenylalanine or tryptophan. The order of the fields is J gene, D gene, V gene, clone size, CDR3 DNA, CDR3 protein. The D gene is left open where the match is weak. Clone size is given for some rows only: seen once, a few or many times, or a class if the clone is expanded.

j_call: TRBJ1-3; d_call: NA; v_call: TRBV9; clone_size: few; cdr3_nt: TGTGCCAGCAGCGTAGCCCGGTACGGAAACACCATATATTTT; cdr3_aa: CASSVARYGNTIYF
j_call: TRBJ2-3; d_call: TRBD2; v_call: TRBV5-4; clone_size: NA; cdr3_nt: TGTGCCAGCAGCTTCCGGGGGGGCCAGAGAGATACGCAGTATTTT; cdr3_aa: CASSFRGGQRDTQYF
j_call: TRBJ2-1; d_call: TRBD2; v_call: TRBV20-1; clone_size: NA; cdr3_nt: TGCAGTGCTAGAGGGTTTGCGGGAGCCTACAATGAGCAGTTCTTC; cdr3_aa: CSARGFAGAYNEQFF
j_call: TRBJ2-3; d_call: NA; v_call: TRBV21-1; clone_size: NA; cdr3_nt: TGTGCCAGCAGCAAAGACCAGCTCGCTGGGGGCGGGTCCACAGATACGCAGTATTTT; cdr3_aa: CASSKDQLAGGGSTDTQYF
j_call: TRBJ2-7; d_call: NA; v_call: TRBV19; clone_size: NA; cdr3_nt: TGTGCCAGTAGTATTTACCCGTCCTACGAGCAGTACTTC; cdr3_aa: CASSIYPSYEQYF
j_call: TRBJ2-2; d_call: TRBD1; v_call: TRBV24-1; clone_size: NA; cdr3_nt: TGTGCCACTACAGGGGGCAACACCGGGGAGCTGTTTTTT; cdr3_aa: CATTGGNTGELFF
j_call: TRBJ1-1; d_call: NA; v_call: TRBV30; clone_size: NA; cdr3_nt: TGTGCCTGGAGTGGGGTCAGGGGCACTGAAGCTTTCTTT; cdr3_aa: CAWSGVRGTEAFF
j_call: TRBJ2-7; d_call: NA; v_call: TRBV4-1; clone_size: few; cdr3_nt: TGCGCCAGCAGCCAAGACGCGAGCTACGAGCAGTACTTC; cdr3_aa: CASSQDASYEQYF
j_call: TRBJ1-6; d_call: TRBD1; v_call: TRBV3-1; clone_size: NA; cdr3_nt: TGTGCCAGCAACTCAAGGGTGGGACAGGGGAATTCACCCCTCCACTTT; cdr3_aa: CASNSRVGQGNSPLHF
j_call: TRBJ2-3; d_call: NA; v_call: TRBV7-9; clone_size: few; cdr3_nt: TGTGCCAGCAGCCCGGTACAGGAACCAACGGATACGCAGTATTTT; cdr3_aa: CASSPVQEPTDTQYF
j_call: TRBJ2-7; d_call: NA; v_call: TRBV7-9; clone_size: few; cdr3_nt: TGTGCCAGCAGTAGGGACAACTACGAGCAGTACTTC; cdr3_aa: CASSRDNYEQYF
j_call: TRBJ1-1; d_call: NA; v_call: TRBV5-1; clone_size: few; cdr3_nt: TGCGCCAGCAGCTTTATCGGGCTCTCGGACACTGAAGCTTTCTTT; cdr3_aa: CASSFIGLSDTEAFF
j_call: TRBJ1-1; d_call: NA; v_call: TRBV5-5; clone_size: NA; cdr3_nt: TGTGCCAGCAGCTTGGCGTTTGCGAACACTGAAGCTTTCTTT; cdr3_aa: CASSLAFANTEAFF
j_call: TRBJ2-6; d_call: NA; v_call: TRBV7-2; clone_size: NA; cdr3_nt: TGTGCCAGCAGCTTAGATCGCTCTGGGGCCAACGTCCTGACTTTC; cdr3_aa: CASSLDRSGANVLTF
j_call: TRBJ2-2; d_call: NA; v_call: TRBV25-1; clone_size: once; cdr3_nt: TGTGCCAGCAGTCCGAGGAGTGGCGGGGAGCTGTTTTTT; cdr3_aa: CASSPRSGGELFF
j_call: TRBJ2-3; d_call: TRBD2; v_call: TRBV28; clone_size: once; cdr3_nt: TGTGCCAGCAGTTTAAGGGGACTAGCGGGAGGGTTCGCAGATACGCAGTATTTT; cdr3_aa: CASSLRGLAGGFADTQYF
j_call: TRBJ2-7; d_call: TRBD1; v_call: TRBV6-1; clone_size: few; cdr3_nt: TGTGCCAGCACTCCGACAGGGGGGGGATCCTACGAGCAGTACTTC; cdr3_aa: CASTPTGGGSYEQYF
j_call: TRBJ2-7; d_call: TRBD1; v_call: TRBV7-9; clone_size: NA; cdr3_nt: TGTGCCAGCAGGGACAGGGGGGACGAGCAGTACTTC; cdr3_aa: CASRDRGDEQYF
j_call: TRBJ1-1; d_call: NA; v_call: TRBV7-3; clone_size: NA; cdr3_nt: TGTGCCAGCAGCCAACGGCCGGGCGGGTGGACTGAAGCTTTCTTT; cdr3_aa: CASSQRPGGWTEAFF
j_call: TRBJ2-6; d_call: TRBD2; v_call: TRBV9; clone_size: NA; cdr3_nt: TGTGCCAGCAGCGTAGAACAGTCGGGACGACTAGCGGGGGTAACTGGGGCCAACGTCCTGACTTTC; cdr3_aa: CASSVEQSGRLAGVTGANVLTF
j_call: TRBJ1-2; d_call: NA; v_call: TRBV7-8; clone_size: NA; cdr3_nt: TGTGCCAGCAGCTTAGCGCAACAGGGATGGGGCTACACCTTC; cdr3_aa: CASSLAQQGWGYTF
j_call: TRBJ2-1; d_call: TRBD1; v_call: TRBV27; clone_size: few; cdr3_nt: TGTGCCAGCAGTTTGGGGGACAGCCATTACAATGAGCAGTTCTTC; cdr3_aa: CASSLGDSHYNEQFF
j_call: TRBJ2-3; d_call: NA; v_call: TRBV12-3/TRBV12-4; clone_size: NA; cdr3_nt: TGTGCCAGCAGTTTAGACACCACAGATACGCAGTATTTT; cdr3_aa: CASSLDTTDTQYF